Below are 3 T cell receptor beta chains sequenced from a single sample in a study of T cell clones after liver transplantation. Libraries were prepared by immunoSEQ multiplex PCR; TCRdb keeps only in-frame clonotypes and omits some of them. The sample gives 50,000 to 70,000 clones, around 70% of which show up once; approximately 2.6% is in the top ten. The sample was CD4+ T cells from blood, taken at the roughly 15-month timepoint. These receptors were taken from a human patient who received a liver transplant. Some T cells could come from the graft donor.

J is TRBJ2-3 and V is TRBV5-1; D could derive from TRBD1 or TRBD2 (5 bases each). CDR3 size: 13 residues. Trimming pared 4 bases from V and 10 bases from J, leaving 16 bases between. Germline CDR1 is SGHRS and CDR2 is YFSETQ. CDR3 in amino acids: CASSPGPQTAQYF. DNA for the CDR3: TGCGCCAGCAGCCCGGGGCCTCAGACGGCGCAGTATTTT.

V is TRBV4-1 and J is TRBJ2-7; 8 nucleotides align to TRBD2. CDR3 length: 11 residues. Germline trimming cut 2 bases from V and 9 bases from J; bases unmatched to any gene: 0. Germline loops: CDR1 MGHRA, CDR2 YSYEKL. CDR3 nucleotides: TGCGCCAGCAGCCAACTAGCGGGGCAGTACTTC. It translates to CASSQLAGQYF.

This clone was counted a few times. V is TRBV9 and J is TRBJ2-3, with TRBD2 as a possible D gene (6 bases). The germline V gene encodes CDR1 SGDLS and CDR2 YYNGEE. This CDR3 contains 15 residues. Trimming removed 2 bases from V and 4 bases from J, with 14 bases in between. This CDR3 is CASSVSGTISDTQYF. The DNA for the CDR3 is TGTGCCAGCAGCGTTAGCGGCACCATCTCAGATACGCAGTATTTT. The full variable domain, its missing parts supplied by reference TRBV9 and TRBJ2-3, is DSGVTQTPKHLITATGQRVTLRCSPRSGDLSVYWYQQSLDQGLQFLIQYYNGEERAKGNILERFSAQQFPDLHSELNLSSLELGDSALYFCASSVSGTISDTQYFGPGTRLTVL.